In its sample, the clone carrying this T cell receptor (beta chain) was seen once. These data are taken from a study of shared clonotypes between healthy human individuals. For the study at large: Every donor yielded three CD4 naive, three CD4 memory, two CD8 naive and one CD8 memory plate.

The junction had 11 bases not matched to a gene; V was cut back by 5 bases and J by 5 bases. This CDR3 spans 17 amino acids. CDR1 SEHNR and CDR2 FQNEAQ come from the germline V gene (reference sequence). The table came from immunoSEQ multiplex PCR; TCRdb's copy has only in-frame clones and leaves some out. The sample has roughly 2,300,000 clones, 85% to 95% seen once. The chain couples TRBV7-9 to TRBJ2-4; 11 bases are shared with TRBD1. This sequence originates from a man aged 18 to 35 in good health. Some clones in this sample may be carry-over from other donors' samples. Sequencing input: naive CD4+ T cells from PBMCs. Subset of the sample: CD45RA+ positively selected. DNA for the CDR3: TGTGCCAGCAGCCTCGGACAGGGGGCTTTCGCCGAAAACATTCAGTACTTC. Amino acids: CASSLGQGAFAENIQYF.